This T cell receptor (beta chain) emerged from a study of blood T cells in healthy people across ages. Germline CDR1 and CDR2: SNHLY and FYNNEI. J was trimmed by 6 bases and V by 6 bases; bases with no gene match: 2. This CDR3 region has 12 residues. Together with a sample-barcoded 5' primer, a J-beta primer mix was included in a second PCR lasting about 6 to 11 cycles. Each TCR beta cDNA got a 12-nucleotide random molecular identifier. Each CDR3 protein is one row after TCRdb ran MiXCR on the 5' RACE reads. This sample yields around 1.7 million distinct CDR3 sequences, of which roughly 28% are seen a single time; 7% to 9% belongs to the top ten. This clonotype was detected a few times. Every donor gave 8 to 10 milliliters of peripheral blood. Isolated PBMCs totaled at least 6 million in each sample.

Sequenced sample: blood. The chain combines TRBV2 with TRBJ2-1; the match to TRBD2 covers 7 bases. The TCR originated in a woman younger than 45 in good health. As DNA, the CDR3 is TGTGCCAGCAGGGGGACTATCAATGAGCAGTTCTTC. Its translation is CASRGTINEQFF.